Shown below are 27 T cell receptor beta chains from a single sample sequenced in a study of metastatic and nonmetastatic thyroid tumors. TCRdb re-called the PCR reads with MiXCR. Among some 33,000 clones listed, 10% to 12% were seen once. No treatment had been given to any patient before thyroid surgery. Sequencing used blood. These receptors were taken from a female donor with papillary thyroid cancer or a benign thyroid nodule (not recorded which). Some clones in this sample may be carry-over from other donors' samples.

This clone has ten or more counts. The chain links TRBV20-1 to TRBJ1-5; D may be TRBD1 (6 bases). Trimming removed 0 bases at V and 0 bases at J, with 12 bases between. This CDR3 spans 16 amino acids. The germline CDR1 and CDR2 sequences are DFQATT and SNEGSKA (reference sequence). The DNA for the CDR3 is TGCAGTGCTAGAGATATTGGCAGGGGTAGCAATCAGCCCCAGCATTTT. It yields the protein CSARDIGRGSNQPQHF.

This clone occurred a few times. This chain joins TRBV28 and TRBJ2-7, with TRBD1 identical over 9 bases. This CDR3 comprises 15 residues. Germline CDR1 reads MDHEN; CDR2 reads SYDVKM. V was clipped by 8 bases and J by 6 bases; unmatched bases: 14. CDR3 nucleotides: TGTGCCAGCGGAAGCCTCGGGACAGGGCTACCCGAGCAGTACTTC. Translation gives CASGSLGTGLPEQYF.

This clone has ten or more counts. The J gene is TRBJ2-2, the V gene TRBV24-1, with D perhaps assigned TRBD1 or TRBD2 (5 bases each). Germline V gene sequence: CDR1 KGHDR, CDR2 SFDVKD. This CDR3 comprises 14 residues. The V gene lost 6 bases and the J gene lost 8 bases, with 15 bases spanning the gap. CDR3 residues: CATSSGPGSGELFF. CDR3 DNA: TGTGCCACCAGTTCGGGGCCTGGCTCGGGGGAGCTGTTTTTT.

This clone was counted ten times or more. The genes are TRBV4-2 and TRBJ2-1, with a tentative D call TRBD1 (6 bases). Trimming shortened V by 4 bases and J by 5 bases, and 15 bases separated the two germline ends. Germline CDR1 is LGHNA and CDR2 is YNFKEQ. The CDR3 runs 15 residues. In DNA, the CDR3 is TGTGCCAGCAGCCGAGACAGGTTCTTGGACAATGAGCAGTTCTTC. Translated: CASSRDRFLDNEQFF.

By sample fraction, this clone is medium-sized. The chain joins TRBV12-3 or TRBV12-4 to TRBJ1-2; perhaps TRBD1 as D (5 bases). The CDR3 has 13 residues. V gave up 6 bases and J gave up 7 bases, with 15 bases separating them. In DNA form, the CDR3 reads TGTGCCAGCAGATCCGGGACCGCAAGTGGCTACACCTTC. It encodes CASRSGTASGYTF.

The table lists this clone with many counts. V is TRBV2 and J is TRBJ1-1; D not certain. CDR1 is SNHLY and CDR2 is FYNNEI in the germline V gene. Trimming took 10 bases from V and 0 from J, leaving 12 bases between them. The CDR3 covers 13 residues. CDR3 coding DNA: TGTGCCACCTACGGGAACATGAACACTGAAGCTTTCTTT. Amino acids: CATYGNMNTEAFF.

This clone was counted only a few times. The chain uses TRBV7-9 and TRBJ2-3; no clear D gene. This CDR3 is 12 amino acids long. The V end was cut by 5 bases, the J end by 7 bases, with 10 bases between. Per the germline V gene, CDR1 is SEHNR and CDR2 is FQNEAQ (reference sequence). The CDR3 here is CASSTNEHTQYF. In DNA form, the CDR3 reads TGTGCCAGCAGCACCAATGAGCATACGCAGTATTTT.

This clone was picked up many times. Other DNA sequences in the sample encode the same CDR3. The CDR3 bases are TGTGCCAGTAGTGTGGGGGCCAACGTCCTGACTTTC. This translates into CASSVGANVLTF. The V and J genes are TRBV19 and TRBJ2-6; D is unclear. Trimming took 5 bases from V and 4 from J, leaving 3 bases between them. There are 12 residues in the CDR3. Germline V gene lookup returns CDR1 LNHDA and CDR2 SQIVND (reference sequence).

There are many counts of this clone. Here the CDR3 reads CASSYSSASGSSYEQYF. The CDR3 DNA reads TGTGCCAGCAGTTACTCGAGTGCTAGCGGGAGCTCCTACGAGCAGTACTTC. The chain employs TRBV6-5 and TRBJ2-7; 10 bases are a match to TRBD2. There are 17 residues in the CDR3. Germline CDR1 is MNHEY and CDR2 is SVGAGI. V lost 0 bases, J lost 0 bases, and 5 bases stayed unmatched.

Many counts were recorded for this clone. The chain carries TRBV10-2 and TRBJ2-7, with D maybe TRBD1 (6 bases). The CDR3 extends over 14 amino acids. Trimming cost V 3 bases and J 3 bases, with 12 bases left between them. The germline V gene has CDR1 WSHSY and CDR2 SAAADI. This chain's CDR3 is CASSDPTGLYEQYF. As DNA, the CDR3 is TGCGCCAGCAGTGATCCGACAGGCCTCTACGAGCAGTACTTC.

The rearrangement links TRBV9 to TRBJ2-6, with TRBD1 identical over 7 bases. The CDR3 contains 17 residues. Germline V gene data show CDR1 as SGDLS and CDR2 as YYNGEE. The J segment lost 2 bases and the V segment lost 4 bases, leaving 9 bases of the junction unmatched. The CDR3 loop is CASSPRQGVTGANVLTF. CDR3 DNA: TGTGCCAGCAGCCCCCGACAGGGCGTCACTGGGGCCAACGTCCTGACTTTC.

The chain links TRBV29-1 to TRBJ2-1, with a possible D match to TRBD2 (6 bases). V was pared by 7 bases and J by 1 base, with 17 bases between. The length of the CDR3 is 15 residues. Per the germline V gene, CDR1 is SQVTM and CDR2 is ANQGSEA. The CDR3 coding sequence is TGCAGCGGAGTGGGGGGTCCATCGTCCTACAATGAGCAGTTCTTC. The encoded protein is CSGVGGPSSYNEQFF.

This clone has at least ten counts. The chain employs TRBV7-9 and TRBJ2-7, with 7 bases that match TRBD1. This CDR3 region has 15 residues. V shed 1 base and J 2 bases; nucleotides not matched to a gene: 5. Germline V gene data show CDR1 as SEHNR and CDR2 as FQNEAQ (reference sequence). CDR3 DNA sequence: TGTGCCAGCAGCTTAGTGGTAGGGGGCGCCTACGAGCAGTACTTC. This gives the protein CASSLVVGGAYEQYF.

At least ten counts were recorded for this clone. This chain connects TRBV7-2 to TRBJ2-3, with a weak D call TRBD1 (6 bases). In germline, CDR1 is SGHTA, CDR2 FQGNSA. Trimming removed 2 bases from V and 2 bases from J, with 8 bases in between. CDR3 length: 14 amino acids. The CDR3 region has the DNA TGTGCCAGCAGCTTAACAGGGTACACAGATACGCAGTATTTT. Translation gives CASSLTGYTDTQYF. The entire variable domain, with the rest obtained from reference TRBV7-2 and TRBJ2-3, is as follows: GAGVSQSPSNKVTEKGKDVELRCDPISGHTALYWYRQSLGQGLEFLIYFQGNSAPDKSGLPSDRFSAERTGGSVSTLTIQRTQQEDSAVYLCASSLTGYTDTQYFGPGTRLTVL.

Many counts were recorded for this clone. The rearrangement links TRBV4-1 to TRBJ2-3; no firm D call. CDR1 is MGHRA and CDR2 is YSYEKL in the germline V gene. The V end was cut by 2 bases, the J end by 2 bases, with 5 bases between. This CDR3 contains 13 residues. CDR3 sequence (DNA): TGCGCCAGCAGCCAATTTTTCACAGATACGCAGTATTTT. It specifies CASSQFFTDTQYF.

The chain carries TRBV10-3 and TRBJ2-5; no definite D call. CDR1 ENHRY and CDR2 SYGVKD come from the germline V gene. This CDR3 is built from 13 residues. Trimming took 9 bases from V and 3 from J, leaving 14 bases between them. The CDR3 region has the DNA TGTGCCATAAGGGAAGTTAGGGAAGAGACCCAGTACTTC. It yields the protein CAIREVREETQYF.

This clone ranks as medium-sized (0.01 to 0.1%). The chain links TRBV6-2 or TRBV6-3 to TRBJ2-7; 9 bases agree with TRBD2. The CDR3 totals 14 residues. Germline CDR1 MNHEY, CDR2 SVGEGT. V trimming: 10 bases; J trimming: 0 bases; junction bases outside the gene matches: 7. CDR3 in DNA: TGTGCCACCGGACTAGCGATAAGCTCCTACGAGCAGTACTTC. As protein: CATGLAISSYEQYF.

This clone was counted at least ten times. This rearrangement joins TRBV7-9 to TRBJ2-3, with D possibly being TRBD2 (7 bases). V lost 6 bases, J lost 4 bases, and 14 bases lay in between. Germline CDR1 and CDR2: SEHNR and FQNEAQ (reference sequence). The CDR3 runs 14 residues. CDR3 in DNA: TGTGCCAGCAGTACTCCGGGGGGCGCAGATACGCAGTATTTT. Amino acid sequence: CASSTPGGADTQYF.

This clone came up many times. The V and J genes are TRBV7-2 and TRBJ1-5; 7 bases fit TRBD1. The CDR3 has 13 amino acids. Germline-derived CDR1 and CDR2 are SGHTA and FQGNSA. V trimming: 3 bases; J trimming: 7 bases; junction bases outside the gene matches: 3. CDR3 sequence: CASSFDRDQPQHF. The CDR3 coding sequence is TGTGCCAGCAGCTTTGACAGGGACCAGCCCCAGCATTTT.

This clone was observed at least ten times. V is TRBV2 and J is TRBJ2-7; possible D gene TRBD2, 5 bases. Trimming left V 4 bases short and J 0 bases short, with 13 bases between. Germline V gene data show CDR1 as SNHLY and CDR2 as FYNNEI. The CDR3 is made up of 15 amino acids. The CDR3 spells CASSATPRDSYEQYF. In DNA form, the CDR3 reads TGTGCCAGCAGTGCGACCCCCCGGGACTCCTACGAGCAGTACTTC.

The sample holds many counts of this clone. V gene TRBV7-3 combines with J gene TRBJ2-2; 9 bases fit TRBD1. Germline lookup yields CDR1 SGHTA and CDR2 FQGTGA. V was clipped by 5 bases and J by 6 bases; unmatched bases: 4. The CDR3 is made up of 14 amino acids. DNA of the CDR3: TGTGCCAGCAGCCTCTGGGACAGGGCCGGGGAGCTGTTTTTT. It codes for CASSLWDRAGELFF.

This clone was detected ten times or more. The J gene is TRBJ1-4, the V gene TRBV20-1; D gene unclear. Trimming removed 4 bases at V and 3 bases at J, with 6 bases between. This CDR3 contains 12 residues. Germline V CDR1 and CDR2: DFQATT, SNEGSKA (reference sequence). CDR3 sequence reads: CSAIYSNEKLFF. The CDR3, as DNA: TGCAGTGCTATATACTCTAATGAAAAACTGTTTTTT.

As regards this clone: A much larger clone sits a single nucleotide away, making a read error possible. V and J are TRBV5-6 and TRBJ2-3; maybe TRBD1 (5 bases). The CDR3 extends over 14 amino acids. The germline gives CDR1 SGHDT, CDR2 YYEEEE. Trimming removed 6 bases at V and 5 bases at J, with 16 bases between. DNA for the CDR3: TGTGCCAGCACCATTCAGGGTGTTGAAGATACGCAGTATTTT. Amino acids: CASTIQGVEDTQYF.

Points on this clone: Since a much larger clone is just one base distant, this may be a read error. The chain combines TRBV30 with TRBJ2-7; D call uncertain. V was clipped by 4 bases and J by 2 bases, with 15 bases between them. CDR1 and CDR2 (germline): GTSNPN, SVGIG (reference sequence). The CDR3 has 14 amino acids. The chain's CDR3 is CAWTPHGYPYEQYF. Written as DNA, the CDR3 is TGTGCCTGGACGCCTCATGGGTATCCCTACGAGCAGTACTTC.

This clone was detected many times. The chain combines TRBV28 with TRBJ1-1; the D gene is possibly TRBD1 (5 bases). CDR1 and CDR2 from the germline V gene are MDHEN and SYDVKM. Deletions cut 3 bases from V and 0 bases from J, with 11 bases between. This CDR3 contains 15 residues. The CDR3 reads CASSFRVTLNTEAFF. CDR3 coding DNA: TGTGCCAGCAGTTTCAGGGTTACTCTGAACACTGAAGCTTTCTTT. Together with reference TRBV28 and TRBJ1-1, the CDR3 gives the full variable domain: DVKVTQSSRYLVKRTGEKVFLECVQDMDHENMFWYRQDPGLGLRLIYFSYDVKMKEKGDIPEGYSVSREKKERFSLILESASTNQTSMYLCASSFRVTLNTEAFFGQGTRLTVV.

This clone was detected once. The rearrangement uses TRBV7-8 and TRBJ1-1; D gene uncertain. The ends were cut back, 3 bases at V and 1 base at J, with 15 bases in the middle. CDR1 SGHVS and CDR2 FQNEAQ come from the germline V gene. This CDR3 comprises 16 residues. The CDR3 coding sequence is TGTGCCAGCAGCTTCACTGTACGAATCTCGAACACTGAAGCTTTCTTT. This sequence encodes CASSFTVRISNTEAFF.

This clone has at least ten counts. The chain recombines TRBV27 with TRBJ1-1, with D perhaps matching TRBD1 (5 bases). Deletions cut 7 bases from V and 4 bases from J, with 19 bases between. There are 15 residues in the CDR3. Germline-derived CDR1 and CDR2 are MNHEY and SMNVEV (reference sequence). The CDR3 sequence: CASNPPDNWGTEAFF. The CDR3, as DNA: TGTGCCAGCAACCCCCCGGACAATTGGGGCACTGAAGCTTTCTTT.